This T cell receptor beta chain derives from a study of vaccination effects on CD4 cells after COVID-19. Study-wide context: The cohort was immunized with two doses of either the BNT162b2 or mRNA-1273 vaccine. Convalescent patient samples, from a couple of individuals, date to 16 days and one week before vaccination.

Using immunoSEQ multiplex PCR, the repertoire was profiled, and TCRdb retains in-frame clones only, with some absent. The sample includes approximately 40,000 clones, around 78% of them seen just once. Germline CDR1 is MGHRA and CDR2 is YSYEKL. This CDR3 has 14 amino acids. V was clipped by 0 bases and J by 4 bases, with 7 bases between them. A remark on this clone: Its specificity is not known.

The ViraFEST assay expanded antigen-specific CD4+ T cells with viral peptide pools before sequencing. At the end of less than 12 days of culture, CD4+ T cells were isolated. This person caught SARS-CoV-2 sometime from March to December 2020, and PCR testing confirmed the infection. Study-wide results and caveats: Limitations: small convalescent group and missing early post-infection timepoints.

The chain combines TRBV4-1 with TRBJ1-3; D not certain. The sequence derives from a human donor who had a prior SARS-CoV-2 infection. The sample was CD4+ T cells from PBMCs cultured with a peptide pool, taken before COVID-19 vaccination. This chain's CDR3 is CASSQDHSGNTIYF. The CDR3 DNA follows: TGCGCCAGCAGCCAAGATCACAGCGGAAACACCATATATTTT.